Reported below is one T cell receptor (beta chain). This entry comes from a study of blood T cell repertoires in COVID-19. Study overall: The origin of the acute and convalescent COVID-19 samples was the United States, Italy and Spain. In each case, the material was cDNA or gDNA derived from T cells, B-cell-depleted T cells, or PBMCs.

The assay was immunoSEQ multiplex PCR, and TCRdb's table has in-frame clones only and misses some. This sample carries about 98,000 clones, almost 85% of them seen once, and the ten largest clones take 7.5% to 10%. Germline CDR1 and CDR2: SGHNT and YYREEE (reference sequence). The CDR3 is 13 residues long. The J segment lost 4 bases and the V segment lost 3 bases, leaving 2 bases of the junction unmatched. This sequence joins TRBV5-4 and TRBJ2-7, with 9 nucleotides matching TRBD1. This receptor was obtained from a man in his forties or fifties with active or convalescent COVID-19. The sample comprised peripheral blood. CDR3 in amino acids: CASSYDRGYEQYF. CDR3 in DNA: TGTGCCAGCAGCTATGACAGGGGGTACGAGCAGTACTTC.